This paragraph reports one T cell receptor (beta chain). Its antigen is unknown. The data are from a study of cytomegalovirus exposure and HLA in healthy donors. Whole-study findings and limits: The finding came from a later analysis; first-cohort TCR clusters tended to co-occur in the roughly 120 validation repertoires.

Generated by immunoSEQ multiplex PCR, the TCRdb table keeps only in-frame clones and is missing some. The sample records around 400,000 clones, roughly 89% being singletons. Per the germline V gene, CDR1 is SGHRS and CDR2 is YFSETQ. This CDR3 comprises 16 residues. The germline V and J ends were trimmed by 4 bases and 6 bases, with 19 bases remaining between them. The chain has TRBV5-1 and TRBJ1-4; a possible D gene is TRBD1 (6 bases). Sequencing input: PBMCs. This TCR came from a young woman in good health and CMV-seronegative. CDR3 protein: CASSHRGGPEYEKLFF. Here the CDR3 DNA reads TGCGCCAGCAGCCACCGGGGGGGGCCCGAATATGAAAAACTGTTTTTT. Full variable domain (outside the CDR3, taken from reference TRBV5-1 and TRBJ1-4): KAGVTQTPRYLIKTRGQQVTLSCSPISGHRSVSWYQQTPGQGLQFLFEYFSETQRNKGNFPGRFSGRQFSNSRSEMNVSTLELGDSALYLCASSHRGGPEYEKLFFGSGTQLSVL.